The clone carrying this T cell receptor (beta chain) has a handful of counts. What it recognizes is unknown. This sample is part of a study of CD8 T cells in ankylosing spondylitis. Study findings and constraints: A TCR beta motif of seven or eight highly homologous variants appeared characteristic of ankylosing spondylitis blood.

MiXCR, applied by TCRdb to the 5' RACE reads, yields one record per CDR3 protein. The top ten clones hold approximately 6.2% of a sample with about 540,000 distinct CDR3 sequences, roughly 12% of them seen once. The V gene's germline CDR1 is MNHEY and CDR2 SMNVEV (reference sequence). V was shortened by 6 bases and J by 8 bases, with 20 bases between the two germline ends. The CDR3 totals 16 residues. Sequenced material: blood, either unsorted or a sorted T cell fraction (not recorded which). The V and J genes are TRBV27 and TRBJ1-6; tentatively, D is TRBD1 (5 bases). This receptor was obtained from a male donor with ankylosing spondylitis. The CDR3 nucleotides are TGTGCCAGCAGCGAGGGGACCATACCACGGGATTCACCCCTCCACTTT. Its protein product is CASSEGTIPRDSPLHF.